This TCR beta chain was sequenced in a study of T cell responses to AZD1222 COVID-19 vaccine. General study findings and limits: Repertoire collection took place solely once the T cell response had peaked. As reported, nearly half of all spike-specific TCRs target variant regions that are unmutated.

Germline assignment: CDR1 SGHRS and CDR2 YFSETQ. Trimming removed 0 bases from V and 12 bases from J; junction bases left unmatched: 8. CDR3 length: 15 amino acids. The repertoire was sequenced with immunoSEQ multiplex PCR; TCRdb's copy has only in-frame clones and lacks some. The sample contains around 100,000 clones, about 90% of which appear only once. Comments on this clone: Its antigen is unidentified.

This chain connects TRBV5-1 to TRBJ1-6; 8 bases fit TRBD1. Sample: peripheral blood, taken on day 0 of AZD1222 vaccination. The receptor was derived from an adult in good health. This CDR3 is CASSLDGQGKRPLHF. In nucleotides, the CDR3 is TGCGCCAGCAGCTTGGACGGACAGGGAAAACGACCCCTCCACTTT.